This T cell receptor beta chain was identified in a study of T-cell memory formation after mild COVID-19. Study details: TCR clustering was largely donor specific. Study-level results: Researchers found some responding clones in pre-infection memory, a sign that cross-reactive memory joined.

TCRdb processed the 5' RACE reads anew with MiXCR; each CDR3 protein has one entry. Of under 60,000 distinct CDR3 sequences listed, approximately 9% are singletons. The CDR3 is 15 residues long. V was clipped by 6 bases and J by 0 bases; unmatched bases: 4. The germline V gene has CDR1 MNHEY and CDR2 SVGAGI. This clonotype was seen repeatedly, ten times or more. Its antigen is not known. The chain links TRBV6-5 to TRBJ1-1, with 10 bases lining up with TRBD1. The clonotype originates from an adult woman who had mild COVID-19 (a few samples of this study predate the infection). Cell type and time point are not known. The specimen was PBMCs or a T cell subset sorted from them (not recorded which). The CDR3 loop reads CASRTGGYVNTEAFF. The CDR3 coding sequence is TGTGCCAGCAGGACAGGGGGCTATGTGAACACTGAAGCTTTCTTT.